Described below is a single T cell receptor beta chain sequence and its context. What it recognizes is unknown. A much larger clone sits a single nucleotide away, making a read error possible. Looked up from germline, CDR1 is MGHDK and CDR2 is SYGVNS. This CDR3 is built from 16 residues. Sorted-subset replicate PCR reactions contained 150 to 200 ng DNA, corresponding to about 30,000 T cell genomes. The table came from immunoSEQ multiplex PCR; TCRdb's copy has only in-frame clones and leaves some out. The table records 90,000 to 130,000 clones, about 70% of them present only once. These data are taken from a study of shared clonotypes between healthy human individuals. For the study at large: Aged between 18 and 49, the donors were two women and three men. Study-wide results and limits: Several donors held approximately 4.5% of naive CD4 clonotypes in common.

With CCR7-negative CD45RA+ TemRA cells, CD45RO+ cells were combined in CD8 memory. The sequence derives from a woman in her thirties in good health. The chain carries TRBV25-1 and TRBJ2-3; D is possibly TRBD2 (6 bases). Sequencing input: memory CD8+ T cells sorted from blood. As for subset: CD45RO+ cells pooled with CCR7-negative TemRA cells. Here the CDR3 reads CAGSVLGERLGHTQYF. CDR3 DNA sequence: TGTGCCGGCAGTGTCCTCGGTGAGAGACTAGGTCATACGCAGTATTTT.